Below, one T cell receptor beta chain is given with its context. The antigen is not known. This sample was included in a study of CD8+ T cells in alopecia areata. Findings and limits, study-wide: Normal scalp had lower clonality than lesional scalp, with alopecia totalis/universalis lesions showing this most strongly.

In each case, RNA was isolated and then reverse transcribed into cDNA as the sequencing template. The repertoire was sequenced with immunoSEQ multiplex PCR; TCRdb's copy has only in-frame clones and lacks some. The repertoire consists of some 160,000 clones, with around two thirds occurring once and the leading ten covering around 34%. Germline-derived CDR1 and CDR2 are SGHDT and YYEEEE. Trimming stripped 3 bases from V and 7 bases from J, with 10 bases between. The CDR3 contains 13 residues. Input material: CD8+ T cells sorted from blood. The chain couples TRBV5-6 to TRBJ2-2, with D tentatively TRBD2 (5 bases). The TCR comes from a human donor in good health. The CDR3 reads CASSWTRGGELFF. CDR3 bases: TGTGCCAGCAGCTGGACCCGGGGCGGGGAGCTGTTTTTT.